This T cell receptor beta chain was recovered during a study of T-cell memory formation after mild COVID-19. TCRdb reanalysed the 5' RACE reads using MiXCR and keeps one entry per CDR3 protein. The sample lists over 350,000 distinct CDR3 sequences, about 24% occurring once. In germline, CDR1 is SGHKS, CDR2 YYEKEE (reference sequence). Losses at the gene ends were 4 bases for V and 4 bases for J; bases not matched to a gene: 9. This CDR3 region has 15 residues. The specimen was PBMCs or a T cell subset sorted from them (not recorded which). This chain links TRBV5-5 with TRBJ2-5; TRBD2 aligns across 8 bases. The source of this sequence is an adult woman who had mild COVID-19 (a few samples of this study predate the infection). Cell type and time point are not known. The CDR3 loop reads CASSARGAWAETQYF. CDR3 nucleotides: TGTGCCAGCAGCGCGCGGGGGGCCTGGGCAGAGACCCAGTACTTC.